Given below is one TCR beta chain in context. This clonotype was recorded at least ten times. Its antigen remains undetermined. No base quality information exists; no much larger clone differs at one position. Libraries of naive CD8 T cells were generated from roughly 21,000 to 960,000 sorted cells, with 10%, 30% or 50% of the purified RNA used. On a BD FACSAria II, naive CD8 T cells were FACS-sorted as CD8+CD4-CCR7+CD45RA+ and collected into RLT Plus buffer. To test detection sensitivity, Jurkat RNA equivalent to more than 9 TCR copies was spiked into samples of roughly 19,000-1,000,000 naive CD8 T cells. CD8 T cells were enriched using RosetteSep CD8+ T Cell Enrichment Cocktail and Ficoll-Paque, and the enriched cells then underwent ACK red cell lysis. The data are from a study of molecular identifiers for immune sequencing clone quantification (dated by TCRdb to the late 2010s). For the study in its entirety: For a replicate experiment, RNA from roughly 20,000 or 100,000 naive CD8 T cells was divided into five aliquots, and four of the five aliquots were sequenced. This methods study benchmarked molecular-identifier clustering-based TCR repertoire sequencing (MIDCIRS) and TCR RNA copy counting, using CD8 T cells to do so.

The paper as a whole reports these results and caveats: Naive libraries contained spiked-in Jurkat TCR RNA (approximately nine copies' worth), which is not part of the donor repertoire. When barcode sub-clustering was not used, chimeric consensus sequences inflated TCR diversity, with chimeras reaching as high as 47%. Modeling indicated approximately 2.7 TCR RNA copies recovered per cell, compared with about 9.4 by digital PCR, which implies a capture efficiency of approximately 29%. In CMV-specific effector cells, over 98% of molecules were held by clones above 20 RNA copies, whereas under 1% of molecules were held by such clones in naive cells. A single cell's worth of spiked-in Jurkat TCR RNA was reported detectable even among 750,000 to 1,000,000 naive CD8 T cells. The sizes of highly expanded clones could end up underestimated when identical TCR molecules share a barcode.

Receptor amplification or capture employed PCR. The reads were generated on an Illumina HiSeq 4000. Bulk TCR libraries were made following a previously described method, with the TCR primers given in Table S5. Total RNA was purified with the Qiagen AllPrep DNA/RNA kit. Before analysis, reads from multiple sequencing runs of the same library were pooled. Per the authors' processing: Reads were retained only if an exact TCR constant sequence was present, and the retained reads were trimmed to 150 nt and grouped according to their 12-nt molecular barcodes. Reads in each barcode group were sub-clustered using a 15% Levenshtein threshold, and a quality-weighted consensus sequence was built for each RNA molecule. Non-functional sequences were removed, as were lower-count sequences one edit away from another. On the basis of fitting two negative binomial distributions, barcode sub-clusters with fewer than 20% of the maximum read count were discarded. TCRdb took the public reads, trimmed them with fastp at Q25, ran MiXCR for clone calling and kept in-frame beta chains. Rows with one shared CDR3 protein collapse into an entry with the most common genes and DNA. V and J calls and clone size were set by TCRdb, not the authors. In all, the sample holds more than 300,000 distinct CDR3 sequences, and 20% to 25% of those were seen once. The ten top clones hold over 0.7% of the sample.

Including the terminal cysteine and phenylalanine, the CDR3 comprises 17 residues. Only the CDR3 region is kept as DNA, spanning 51 bases read in frame from base 1. Based on the germline V gene, the CDR1 and CDR2 sequences are MNHEY and SVGAGI. Unmatched junction bases come to 14, with V trimmed by 6 bases and J by 5 bases. The specimen sequenced was naive CD8+ T cells from blood, with Jurkat cell RNA spiked in. Explained via the paper, the cell subset or site label denotes: FACS-sorted CD8+CD4-CCR7+CD45RA+ naive T cells. This sequence was found in a human donor in good health. Some libraries in this study had Jurkat cell RNA spiked in. The rearranged chain carries TRBV6-5 and TRBJ2-5; 11 nucleotides in the junction match TRBD2. The DNA reads as follows: TGTGCCAGCAGCCGCGGCCAACTAGCGGGAGTCGGGGAGACCCAGTACTTC. Its translation is CASSRGQLAGVGETQYF.